Below, 6 T cell receptor beta chains from the same sample are listed, as sequenced in a study of blood T cells in healthy people across ages. A second PCR, run for roughly 7 to 12 cycles, used a sample-barcoded 5' primer plus a J-beta primer mix. MiXCR was run by TCRdb on the 5' RACE reads, yielding one entry per CDR3 protein. The profile shows 630,000 or so distinct CDR3 sequences, 25% to 30% of them singletons. Material: blood. Receptors were obtained from an elderly woman in good health.

To note about this clonotype: Sequence at one end of the junction differs from germline and may be a read error. The rearrangement links TRBV20-1 to TRBJ1-5; D unclear. Looked up from germline, CDR1 is DFQATT and CDR2 is SNEGSKA (reference sequence). The CDR3 is 15 residues long. CDR3 protein: CSARGRISLNQSQHF. CDR3 DNA: TGCAGTGCTAGAGGACGGATATCTTTGAATCAGTCCCAGCATTTT.

This clonotype showed up many times. DNA for the CDR3: TGCGCCAGCACCGAGACAGGGAATCAGCCCCAGCATTTT. Amino acids: CASTETGNQPQHF. This chain connects TRBV10-2 to TRBJ1-5; the match to TRBD1 covers 7 bases. The V gene's germline CDR1 is WSHSY and CDR2 SAAADI. J was trimmed by 4 bases and V by 7 bases; bases with no gene match: 4. This CDR3 has 13 amino acids.

The chain is built from TRBV20-1 and TRBJ2-7, with TRBD1 identical over 8 bases. The CDR3 has 15 residues. Unmatched junction bases numbered 9, after V lost 2 bases and J lost 3 bases. CDR1 is DFQATT, CDR2 SNEGSKA, per germline (reference sequence). The CDR3 coding sequence is TGCAGTGCTAGACCCTCTGGGACAGGAGGCTACGAGCAGTACTTC. This codes for CSARPSGTGGYEQYF.

This clonotype came up many times. The J gene is TRBJ2-7, the V gene TRBV6-6; the match to TRBD2 covers 7 bases. Germline trimming cut 10 bases from V and 6 bases from J; bases unmatched to any gene: 6. This CDR3 has 11 amino acids. From germline, CDR1 is MNHNY and CDR2 SVGAGI (reference sequence). The CDR3 DNA reads as TGTGCCACAAGGGGAGGGCTCGAGCAGTACTTC. Amino acids: CATRGGLEQYF.

This clonotype was detected many times. CDR3 sequence: CASSQDLKSYEQYF. CDR3 DNA: TGTGCCAGCAGCCAAGATCTGAAGTCCTACGAGCAGTACTTC. V is TRBV14 and J is TRBJ2-7; no definite D call. Germline CDR1 is SGHDN and CDR2 is FVKESK. This CDR3 comprises 14 residues. Trimming removed 0 bases at V and 1 base at J, with 7 bases between.

With regard to this clonotype: Germline is not matched at one junction end, which may reflect a read error. The chain links TRBV5-1 to TRBJ2-6; D unclear. The CDR3 runs 13 residues. Germline assignment: CDR1 SGHRS and CDR2 YFSETQ. The DNA for the CDR3 is TGCGTCAGCAGGACCTCTGGGGCCAACGTCCTGACTTTC. Protein: CVSRTSGANVLTF.